This TCR beta chain was recovered during a study of monozygotic twins with inflammatory bowel disease. This CDR3 contains 17 residues. Germline V gene lookup returns CDR1 LNHNV and CDR2 YYDKDF (reference sequence). TCRdb reprocessed the 5' RACE reads and stores each CDR3 protein as one record, lacking DNA. This sample's table reports fewer than 150,000 distinct CDR3 sequences. The gene calls are TRBV15 and TRBJ2-3; checking the TCRdb D call of TRBD2 is not possible without DNA. Sequencing was performed on blood. The sequence came from a human donor with ulcerative colitis or Crohn's disease, or a healthy co-twin of an affected twin (not recorded which). CDR3: CATSRALAGEYTDTQYF.